These 22 T cell receptor beta chains were sequenced from one sample in a study of identifying expanded T cells in peripheral blood. TCRdb keeps only in-frame clones here, not all; method: immunoSEQ multiplex PCR. The sample lists around 94,000 clones, approximately 89% occurring once. Input material: blood. All receptors derive from a person aged 18 to 75 in good health.

V is TRBV6-4 and J is TRBJ2-3; weak D call: TRBD2 (5 bases). CDR1 and CDR2 from the germline V gene are MRHNA and SNTAGT. Trimming stripped 5 bases from V and 2 bases from J, with 17 bases between. The CDR3 spans 16 residues. The CDR3 sequence is CASSPQWASITDTQYF. In DNA, the CDR3 is TGTGCCAGCAGTCCCCAGTGGGCTAGCATCACAGATACGCAGTATTTT.

The rearrangement links TRBV6-5 to TRBJ1-2; D gene unclear. This CDR3 comprises 14 residues. The germline V gene has CDR1 MNHEY and CDR2 SVGAGI. V was trimmed by 2 bases and J by 8 bases, leaving 15 bases between them. The CDR3 loop reads CASSYLDPRWGYTF. CDR3 bases: TGTGCCAGCAGTTACCTCGACCCAAGGTGGGGCTACACCTTC.

The sample holds a few counts of this clone. The chain couples TRBV10-3 to TRBJ1-2, with D unresolved. The length of the CDR3 is 15 residues. Germline V gene data show CDR1 as ENHRY and CDR2 as SYGVKD. V lost 7 bases, J lost 4 bases, and 19 bases lay in between. For the CDR3, the DNA is TGTGCCATCACCCCTGGGGAAGGGAGTGGCTATGGCTACACCTTC. It translates to CAITPGEGSGYGYTF.

This clone appeared a few times. Here the CDR3 DNA reads TGTGCCAGCAGTGACAGGTCATCCTACAATGAGCAGTTCTTC. Its translation is CASSDRSSYNEQFF. The rearrangement links TRBV27 to TRBJ2-1; D may be TRBD1 (6 bases). The germline gives CDR1 MNHEY, CDR2 SMNVEV (reference sequence). Trimming removed 5 bases from V and 1 base from J, with 9 bases in between. The CDR3 runs to 14 residues.

V usage is TRBV28 and J usage is TRBJ2-1; 7 bases line up with TRBD1. Germline V gives CDR1 MDHEN, CDR2 SYDVKM. The CDR3 spans 16 residues. V shed 6 bases, J shed 8 bases, and the junction held 16 bases outside the gene matches. The CDR3 DNA reads as TGTGCCAGCAGACCTTCGGCGACGACAGGGATCCATGAGCAGTTCTTC. Its translation: CASRPSATTGIHEQFF.

Comments on this clone: Its ends do not fully match the called genes, so a read error is possible. The chain couples TRBV19 to TRBJ1-1, with D hard to call. The CDR3 has 12 residues. Germline V gene data show CDR1 as LNHDA and CDR2 as SQIVND (reference sequence). The CDR3, as DNA: TGTGCCAGTAGTGACCGACCTCGCGATAGCGTCTTT. This encodes CASSDRPRDSVF.

For the CDR3, the DNA is TGCGCCAGCAGCCTTGGTCGGGGGAGGGCTAATGAGCAGTTCTTC. This translates into CASSLGRGRANEQFF. The chain is built from TRBV5-1 and TRBJ2-1; 7 nucleotides line up with TRBD2. V shed 4 bases, J shed 7 bases, and the junction held 11 bases outside the gene matches. CDR1 is SGHRS, CDR2 YFSETQ, per germline. The CDR3 is made up of 15 amino acids.

CDR3 sequence: CASRDGSYNEQFF. The DNA of the CDR3 is TGTGCCAGTCGGGACGGTTCCTACAATGAGCAGTTCTTC. The V and J genes are TRBV4-2 and TRBJ2-1, with D perhaps being TRBD1 or TRBD2 (5 bases each). V was trimmed by 9 bases and J by 1 base, leaving 10 bases between them. Germline CDR1 LGHNA, CDR2 YNFKEQ. This CDR3 region has 13 residues.

The chain uses TRBV6-1 and TRBJ2-7; D remains ambiguous. The germline gives CDR1 MNHNS, CDR2 SASEGT. CDR3 length equals 13 residues. V gave up 5 bases and J gave up 3 bases, with 11 bases separating them. This chain's CDR3 is CASSHHTDYEQYF. CDR3 in DNA: TGTGCCAGCAGTCATCACACAGACTACGAGCAGTACTTC.

The V call is TRBV19, the J call TRBJ1-5, with unresolved D. V was pared by 4 bases and J by 7 bases, with 11 bases between. CDR1 and CDR2 from the germline V gene are LNHDA and SQIVND (reference sequence). The CDR3 is 13 amino acids. The CDR3 DNA is TGTGCCAGTAGTAGTGAGCCACAACAGCCCCAGCATTTT. This encodes CASSSEPQQPQHF. Full variable domain (remainder filled in from reference TRBV19 and TRBJ1-5): DGGITQSPKYLFRKEGQNVTLSCEQNLNHDAMYWYRQDPGQGLRLIYYSQIVNDFQKGDIAEGYSVSREKKESFPLTVTSAQKNPTAFYLCASSSEPQQPQHFGDGTRLSIL.

This clone appeared a single time. J is TRBJ1-5 and V is TRBV7-2; D is perhaps TRBD1 (6 bases). This CDR3 region has 16 residues. Germline CDR1 reads SGHTA; CDR2 reads FQGNSA. The ends were cut back, 0 bases at V and 7 bases at J, with 16 bases in the middle. The CDR3 DNA reads TGTGCCAGCAGCTTAGCGCAGGCAACAGGGCGGCAGCCCCAGCATTTT. Translation: CASSLAQATGRQPQHF. Supplemented by reference TRBV7-2 and TRBJ1-5, the full variable domain reads GAGVSQSPSNKVTEKGKDVELRCDPISGHTALYWYRQSLGQGLEFLIYFQGNSAPDKSGLPSDRFSAERTGGSVSTLTIQRTQQEDSAVYLCASSLAQATGRQPQHFGDGTRLSIL.

The chain is built from TRBV10-3 and TRBJ1-2, with 8 nucleotides matching TRBD1. The CDR3 runs 13 residues. The germline gives CDR1 ENHRY, CDR2 SYGVKD. V shed 8 bases, J shed 8 bases, and the junction held 10 bases outside the gene matches. CDR3 region: CAIEEGQGGGYTF. CDR3 sequence (DNA): TGTGCCATCGAAGAAGGACAGGGAGGAGGCTACACCTTC.

The chain joins TRBV25-1 to TRBJ2-5; 7 positions match TRBD2. Germline CDR1 reads MGHDK; CDR2 reads SYGVNS. Trimming at V came to 0 bases and at J to 5 bases, leaving 6 bases not matched to a gene. The CDR3 has 15 amino acids. The CDR3 loop is CASSEYGGSGETQYF. For the CDR3, the DNA is TGTGCCAGCAGTGAATACGGCGGGAGCGGGGAGACCCAGTACTTC.

The chain uses TRBV5-1 and TRBJ2-5; D unresolved. The ends were cut back, 0 bases at V and 4 bases at J, with 10 bases in the middle. The germline V gene has CDR1 SGHRS and CDR2 YFSETQ. The CDR3 sequence is 14 residues long. CDR3 residues: CASSLVMGSETQYF. For the CDR3, the DNA is TGCGCCAGCAGCTTGGTAATGGGCTCAGAGACCCAGTACTTC.

The genes are TRBV7-2 and TRBJ2-7; D is possibly TRBD1 (6 bases). The CDR3 has 14 residues. The V gene lost 2 bases and the J gene lost 2 bases, with 10 bases spanning the gap. From germline, CDR1 is SGHTA and CDR2 FQGNSA. The CDR3 here is CASSLSTGTYEQYF. In DNA, the CDR3 is TGTGCCAGCAGCTTATCGACAGGAACCTACGAGCAGTACTTC.

Written as DNA, the CDR3 is TGCGCCAGCAGCTTGGATGCGCAGGTTGGCAATCAGCCCCAGCATTTT. Encoded protein: CASSLDAQVGNQPQHF. V and J are TRBV5-1 and TRBJ1-5; D remains ambiguous. V was shortened by 0 bases and J by 2 bases, with 12 bases between the two germline ends. From germline, CDR1 is SGHRS and CDR2 YFSETQ. This CDR3 is built from 16 residues.

The chain joins TRBV19 to TRBJ1-2, with D possibly matching TRBD1 (5 bases). Trimming took 5 bases from V and 5 from J, leaving 18 bases between them. Germline values: CDR1 LNHDA, CDR2 SQIVND (reference sequence). The CDR3 contains 15 residues. This CDR3 is CASSPGTHLGYGYTF. DNA for the CDR3: TGTGCCAGTAGTCCTGGGACTCACTTGGGGTATGGCTACACCTTC.

This clone was seen only a few times. The chain has TRBV10-3 and TRBJ1-5, with 9 nucleotides matching TRBD1. The CDR3 runs to 14 residues. Germline lookup yields CDR1 ENHRY and CDR2 SYGVKD. The junction had 7 bases not matched to a gene; V was cut back by 6 bases and J by 7 bases. The CDR3 DNA reads TGTGCCATCAGGGGGGGACAGGGAGACCAGCCCCAGCATTTT. Residues: CAIRGGQGDQPQHF.

This chain joins TRBV4-1 and TRBJ2-5; D may correspond to TRBD1 or TRBD2 (5 bases each). Trimming removed 0 bases from V and 2 bases from J, with 10 bases in between. Germline CDR1 MGHRA, CDR2 YSYEKL. The CDR3 runs to 15 residues. The CDR3 loop is CASSQDMRGQETQYF. CDR3 nucleotides: TGCGCCAGCAGCCAAGATATGAGGGGTCAAGAGACCCAGTACTTC.

The chain carries TRBV7-9 and TRBJ2-7; D uncertain. Germline CDR1 SEHNR, CDR2 FQNEAQ (reference sequence). V lost 5 bases and J lost 1, with 15 bases in between. This CDR3 comprises 15 residues. The CDR3: CASSALVGLSYEQYF. The CDR3 DNA is TGTGCCAGCAGCGCCCTAGTCGGATTATCCTACGAGCAGTACTTC.

This sequence joins TRBV10-3 and TRBJ1-3; weak D call: TRBD1 (6 bases). Trimming took 3 bases from V and 8 from J, leaving 14 bases between them. The CDR3 is made up of 14 amino acids. Germline CDR1 ENHRY, CDR2 SYGVKD. The CDR3 region has the DNA TGTGCCATCAGTGAAAATTTCCAGGGGCACACCATATATTTT. It codes for CAISENFQGHTIYF.

This sequence joins TRBV11-3 and TRBJ1-1, with D uncertain. This CDR3 contains 17 residues. Germline CDR1 SGHNT, CDR2 YENEEA. The V end lost 0 bases, the J end lost 0 bases, and 14 bases lay between the germline ends. The CDR3 coding sequence is TGTGCCAGCAGCTTAGATCAGGTTTCGGCACTGAACACTGAAGCTTTCTTT. Encoded protein: CASSLDQVSALNTEAFF.